This T cell receptor (beta chain) came from a study of blood T cell repertoires in COVID-19. The wider study: Samples of COVID-19 (acute and convalescent) were obtained from the United States, Italy and Spain. Sources were T cells, B-cell-depleted T cells, or PBMCs; the material itself was cDNA or gDNA.

Methods used by the authors: For nucleated cells, counts were estimated from reference gene primer amplification. Clones were sequenced by immunoSEQ multiplex PCR, and TCRdb holds only the in-frame ones, with some missing. That table furnishes V, J and clone size, whereas the DNA furnished D and trimming. The table shows about 190,000 clones, with 80% to 90% occurring only once. CDR3 length: 12 amino acids. The V and J ends lost 3 bases and 6 bases respectively, with 6 bases between them. From germline, CDR1 is WNHNN and CDR2 SYGVQD (reference sequence). What was sequenced was peripheral blood. The chain couples TRBV10-1 to TRBJ1-5; D is possibly TRBD1 (5 bases). The receptor was isolated from a man aged 45-60 years with active or convalescent COVID-19. The CDR3 spells CASSDQGQPQHF. The CDR3 coding sequence is TGCGCCAGCAGTGACCAGGGTCAGCCCCAGCATTTT.